These 26 T cell receptor beta chains were sequenced from one sample in a study of T cells in Graves' hyperthyroidism and ophthalmopathy. From RNA transcripts, TCR beta CDR3 regions were amplified. When the TCR CDR3 underwent first-round RT-PCR, the HTBI primer set was used. Using its own MiXCR run on the multiplex PCR reads, TCRdb lists one record per CDR3 protein. Among 40,000 or so distinct CDR3 sequences listed, about 50% were seen once. The sample was blood. These receptors came from a woman aged 50 to 65 with Graves' hyperthyroidism that later progressed to Graves' ophthalmopathy.

This clonotype was detected ten times or more. A much bigger clone sits one base away, suggesting this may be a read error. This rearrangement joins TRBV5-1 to TRBJ2-1; the match to TRBD1 covers 10 bases. The CDR3 length is 15 residues. Per the germline V gene, CDR1 is SGHRS and CDR2 is YFSETQ. This CDR3 is CAGSLDRGSYNEQFF. The CDR3 nucleotides are TGCGCCGGCAGCTTGGACAGGGGGTCCTACAATGAGCAGTTCTTC.

The V and J genes are TRBV9 and TRBJ1-2; 10 bases agree with TRBD1. Germline V gene sequence: CDR1 SGDLS, CDR2 YYNGEE. The CDR3 runs 16 residues. With 0 bases clipped from V and 7 bases from J, the junction kept 9 bases outside the gene matches. The CDR3 DNA is TGTGCCAGCAGCGTAGATGCGGGACAGGGGACCATTGGCTACACCTTC. It encodes CASSVDAGQGTIGYTF.

The chain employs TRBV2 and TRBJ1-1; 10 nucleotides line up with TRBD1. Germline V gives CDR1 SNHLY, CDR2 FYNNEI. With 4 bases clipped from V and 4 bases from J, the junction kept 0 bases outside the gene matches. This CDR3 has 13 amino acids. CDR3 loop: CASSGTGGTEAFF. The CDR3 region has the DNA TGTGCCAGCAGTGGGACAGGGGGCACTGAAGCTTTCTTT.

This rearrangement joins TRBV7-6 to TRBJ1-3, with a tentative D call TRBD1 (5 bases). The germline V and J ends were trimmed by 2 bases and 1 base, with 6 bases remaining between them. The V gene's germline CDR1 is SGHVS and CDR2 FNYEAQ. This CDR3 has 14 residues. The DNA for the CDR3 is TGTGCCAGCAGCTTATGGACATCTGGAAACACCATATATTTT. Its protein is CASSLWTSGNTIYF.

This clonotype has ten or more counts. The chain links TRBV29-1 to TRBJ1-1; unclear D gene. The germline V gene has CDR1 SQVTM and CDR2 ANQGSEA. The CDR3 is 13 amino acids. V lost 0 bases and J 1 base, leaving 6 bases between the germline ends. CDR3 in amino acids: CSVEEGRNTEAFF. In DNA form, the CDR3 reads TGCAGCGTTGAAGAGGGAAGGAACACTGAAGCTTTCTTT.

Regarding this clonotype: The CDR3 end shows no conserved phenylalanine or tryptophan, and so a read error is likely. It is unclear where the CDR3 begins or ends on the DNA, so no DNA is shown, and the CDR3 is as TCRdb lists it. The rearrangement uses TRBV2 and TRBJ2-3. From germline, CDR1 is SNHLY and CDR2 FYNNEI. Inclusive of both ends, the CDR3 amounts to 11 amino acids. The CDR3 loop reads CASSDGILLIY.

The chain has TRBV7-8 and TRBJ1-5, with D perhaps matching TRBD1 (6 bases). Looked up from germline, CDR1 is SGHVS and CDR2 is FQNEAQ. This CDR3 contains 13 residues. Trimming shortened V by 8 bases and J by 5 bases, and 13 bases separated the two germline ends. The CDR3 region is CASGRQEHQPQHF. In DNA, the CDR3 is TGTGCCAGCGGGAGACAGGAGCATCAGCCCCAGCATTTT.

This chain joins TRBV9 and TRBJ2-7, with D possibly matching TRBD2 (5 bases). Trimming removed 0 bases from V and 5 bases from J, with 12 bases in between. The CDR3 is 14 amino acids. Germline values: CDR1 SGDLS, CDR2 YYNGEE. CDR3 sequence: CASSVVGDWDEQYF. The CDR3 bases are TGTGCCAGCAGCGTAGTCGGGGATTGGGACGAGCAGTACTTC.

This clonotype is medium-sized by share. The chain couples TRBV7-6 to TRBJ2-3; D is ambiguous. With 3 bases removed from V and 2 bases from J, the gap between germline ends came to 15 bases. The CDR3 extends over 16 amino acids. CDR1 and CDR2 (germline): SGHVS, FNYEAQ. The CDR3 DNA is TGTGCCAGCAGCTTCGGTTTTGGGCTCTACACAGATACGCAGTATTTT. It specifies CASSFGFGLYTDTQYF.

The chain has TRBV14 and TRBJ2-1; D is unresolved. CDR3 size: 12 residues. CDR1 SGHDN and CDR2 FVKESK come from the germline V gene. V lost 0 bases and J 7 bases, leaving 4 bases between the germline ends. This chain's CDR3 is CASSQEGNEQFF. CDR3 coding DNA: TGTGCCAGCAGCCAAGAAGGGAATGAGCAGTTCTTC.

This clonotype is medium-sized by share. The chain carries TRBV7-9 and TRBJ2-1, with 13 bases matching TRBD2. V was clipped by 6 bases and J by 0 bases; unmatched bases: 8. Germline lookup yields CDR1 SEHNR and CDR2 FQNEAQ (reference sequence). CDR3 length: 18 residues. CDR3 sequence (DNA): TGTGCCAGCAGACATGGACTAGCGGGGGTCGGCTCCTACAATGAGCAGTTCTTC. Translated: CASRHGLAGVGSYNEQFF.

V gene TRBV10-3 combines with J gene TRBJ1-6; the D gene is possibly TRBD1 (5 bases). Trimming took 6 bases from V and 7 from J, leaving 10 bases between them. Germline loops: CDR1 ENHRY, CDR2 SYGVKD. This CDR3 is 13 amino acids long. CDR3 in DNA: TGTGCCATCAGAGGGGCGGAGAATTCACCCCTCCACTTT. Amino acid sequence: CAIRGAENSPLHF.

The chain carries TRBV5-5 and TRBJ2-5; 8 nucleotides match TRBD1. J was trimmed by 5 bases and V by 7 bases; bases with no gene match: 16. This CDR3 region has 16 residues. The germline gives CDR1 SGHKS, CDR2 YYEKEE (reference sequence). In DNA, the CDR3 is TGTGCCAGCTTGCCGCAGGGGGCGCTGGGTTTTGAGACCCAGTACTTC. As protein: CASLPQGALGFETQYF.

The chain links TRBV18 to TRBJ2-7; possible D gene TRBD1, 5 bases. The germline CDR1 and CDR2 sequences are KGHSH and LQKENI. V was pared by 2 bases and J by 4 bases, with 15 bases between. This CDR3 is built from 15 residues. This CDR3 reads CASSPGQGYLYEQYF. In nucleotides, the CDR3 is TGTGCCAGCTCACCAGGTCAGGGTTATTTGTACGAGCAGTACTTC.

The table lists this clonotype with many counts. The chain carries TRBV6-2 or TRBV6-3 and TRBJ2-5; D could derive from TRBD1 or TRBD2 (5 bases each). This CDR3 comprises 13 residues. CDR1 is MNHEY, CDR2 SVGEGT, per germline. V lost 7 bases and J lost 7, with 16 bases in between. CDR3 bases: TGTGCCAGCACCCCGGGGCTAGCTGGGACCCAGTACTTC. Translated, it gives CASTPGLAGTQYF.

This clonotype counts as medium-sized. This chain joins TRBV10-3 and TRBJ1-6; no clear D gene. Per germline, CDR1 ENHRY and CDR2 SYGVKD. This CDR3 comprises 12 residues. V dropped 9 bases and J dropped 7 bases, with 10 bases sitting between them. DNA for the CDR3: TGTGCCATGAGAAGCCTGAATTCACCCCTCCACTTT. Amino acids: CAMRSLNSPLHF.

The gene calls are TRBV20-1 and TRBJ2-7; 12 bases match TRBD1. The germline V gene has CDR1 DFQATT and CDR2 SNEGSKA (reference sequence). Trimming at V came to 0 bases and at J to 6 bases, leaving 6 bases not matched to a gene. The CDR3 length is 15 residues. CDR3 sequence reads: CSARDRDRGPIEQYF. Here the CDR3 DNA reads TGCAGTGCTAGAGACCGGGACAGGGGGCCGATCGAGCAGTACTTC.

The V call is TRBV6-6, the J call TRBJ2-7; unclear D gene. The CDR3 is 12 amino acids. Germline V gene data show CDR1 as MNHNY and CDR2 as SVGAGI (reference sequence). Trimming shortened V by 6 bases and J by 0 bases, and 6 bases separated the two germline ends. The CDR3 reads CASSGDSYEQYF. CDR3 sequence (DNA): TGTGCCAGCAGCGGAGACTCCTACGAGCAGTACTTC.

This clonotype was detected once. This sequence may be a read error, since a much larger clone differs from it by one base. The chain couples TRBV6-4 to TRBJ2-2; TRBD1 might be the D (5 bases). The germline V and J ends were trimmed by 11 bases and 4 bases, with 17 bases remaining between them. CDR3 length: 14 residues. The germline gives CDR1 MRHNA, CDR2 SNTAGT. The CDR3 sequence is CAGRVGETTGELFF. The CDR3 coding sequence is TGTGCCGGCCGGGTAGGGGAAACCACCGGGGAGCTGTTTTTT.

This clonotype was counted at least ten times. The J gene is TRBJ2-3, the V gene TRBV6-5; 8 nucleotides match TRBD2. Germline CDR1 is MNHEY and CDR2 is SVGAGI. The ends lost 6 bases at V and 5 bases at J; junction bases unmatched: 10. CDR3 size: 15 residues. The CDR3 protein is CASSPSGLAGDTQYF. CDR3 DNA: TGTGCCAGCAGCCCGAGTGGGCTAGCGGGAGATACGCAGTATTTT.

The chain couples TRBV19 to TRBJ2-1; 7 bases agree with TRBD2. The length of the CDR3 is 13 residues. From germline, CDR1 is LNHDA and CDR2 SQIVND (reference sequence). The trim removed 4 bases at V and 8 bases at J, leaving 5 bases unmatched. The CDR3 here is CASSKAGLDEQFF. The CDR3 DNA reads TGTGCCAGTAGTAAAGCGGGGTTGGATGAGCAGTTCTTC.

This clonotype was recorded at least ten times. The V and J genes are TRBV6-6 and TRBJ2-2, with 7 bases lining up with TRBD2. Germline assignment: CDR1 MNHNY and CDR2 SVGAGI (reference sequence). Trimming took 6 bases from V and 0 from J; bases not matched to a gene: 1. The CDR3 contains 14 residues. The CDR3 sequence: CASRGGANTGELFF. CDR3 in DNA: TGTGCCAGCAGGGGGGGGGCGAACACCGGGGAGCTGTTTTTT.

The chain has TRBV6-5 and TRBJ2-5, with 7 nucleotides matching TRBD2. Germline V lookup: CDR1 MNHEY, CDR2 SVGAGI. The ends lost 2 bases at V and 1 base at J; junction bases unmatched: 7. This CDR3 is built from 16 residues. CDR3 nucleotides: TGTGCCAGCAGTTACCAGGGTAGCGGGCCCCAAGAGACCCAGTACTTC. Its translation: CASSYQGSGPQETQYF.

This clonotype showed up many times. V is TRBV4-3 and J is TRBJ1-2; D is ambiguous. Trimming removed 1 base from V and 8 bases from J, with 11 bases in between. Germline CDR1 LGHNA, CDR2 YSLEER. CDR3 length equals 13 residues. CDR3 amino acids: CASSQGLTSGYTF. Written as DNA, the CDR3 is TGCGCCAGCAGCCAAGGACTTACGTCCGGCTACACCTTC.

V is TRBV4-1 and J is TRBJ2-3; D not resolved. Trimming cost V 3 bases and J 5 bases, with 9 bases left between them. Germline loops: CDR1 MGHRA, CDR2 YSYEKL. The CDR3 has 13 residues. The CDR3 DNA reads as TGCGCCAGCAGCCATTCACAGAGAGATACGCAGTATTTT. This sequence encodes CASSHSQRDTQYF.

This chain joins TRBV9 and TRBJ2-5; 14 positions match TRBD2. This CDR3 contains 17 residues. Germline V lookup: CDR1 SGDLS, CDR2 YYNGEE. J gave up 6 bases and V 1 base, and 8 bases lay outside the gene matches. CDR3 bases: TGTGCCAGCAGCGTAAACGGGGGGACTAGCGGGAGTCAGACCCAGTACTTC. This gives the protein CASSVNGGTSGSQTQYF.